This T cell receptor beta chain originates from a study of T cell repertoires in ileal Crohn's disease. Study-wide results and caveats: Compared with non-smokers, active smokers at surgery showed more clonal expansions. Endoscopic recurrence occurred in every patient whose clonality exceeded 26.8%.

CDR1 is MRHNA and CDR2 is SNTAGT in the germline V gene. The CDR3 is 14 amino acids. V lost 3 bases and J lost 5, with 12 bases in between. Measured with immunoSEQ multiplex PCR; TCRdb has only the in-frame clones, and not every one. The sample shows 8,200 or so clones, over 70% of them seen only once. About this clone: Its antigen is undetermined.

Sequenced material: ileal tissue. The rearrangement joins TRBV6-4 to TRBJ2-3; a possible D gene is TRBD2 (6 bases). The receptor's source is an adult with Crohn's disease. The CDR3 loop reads CASSEGGDGDTQYF. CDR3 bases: TGTGCCAGCAGTGAGGGAGGAGACGGAGATACGCAGTATTTT.